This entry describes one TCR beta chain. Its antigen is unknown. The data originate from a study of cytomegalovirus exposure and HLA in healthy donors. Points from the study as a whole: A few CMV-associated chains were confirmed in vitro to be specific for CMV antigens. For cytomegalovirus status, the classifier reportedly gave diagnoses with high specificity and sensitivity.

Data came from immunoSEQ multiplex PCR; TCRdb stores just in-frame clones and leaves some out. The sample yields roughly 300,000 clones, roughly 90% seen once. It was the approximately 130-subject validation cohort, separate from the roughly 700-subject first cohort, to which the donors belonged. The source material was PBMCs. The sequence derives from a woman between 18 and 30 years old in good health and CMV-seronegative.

The DNA for the CDR3 is TGTGCCAGCGGAGATAAGAACACTGAAGCTTTCTTT. Amino acid sequence: CASGDKNTEAFF. This sequence joins TRBV28 and TRBJ1-1; D remains ambiguous. Germline V gene sequence: CDR1 MDHEN, CDR2 SYDVKM. The CDR3 loop spans 12 amino acids. V was pared by 8 bases and J by 1 base, with 8 bases between.